Sequencing of this T cell receptor (beta chain) was carried out in a study of T cell clones after liver transplantation (dated by TCRdb to between 2018 and 2021). Background on the whole study: Samples were obtained from ITN030ST, a randomized trial in which withdrawal of immunosuppression was attempted within 2 years of liver transplantation. After a pre-transplant mixed lymphocyte reaction, TCRbeta sequencing was used to pinpoint donor-reactive T cell clones, which were subsequently tracked in post-transplant blood. Third party-reactive TCRbeta sequences from pre-transplant MLRs were also identified as an antigen-independent comparator for donor-reactive sequences. Of the eight recipients, a few were HCV-positive, while the remaining recipients had been transplanted for non-autoimmune, non-viral indications. No induction therapy was given to the subjects, and standard immunosuppression was administered until randomization at 12-24 months post-transplant. Tolerance was defined as complete immunosuppression withdrawal for at least one year with no rise in liver enzymes beyond twice the upper limit of normal. Blood samples were collected pre-transplant, then pre-randomization ahead of withdrawal, and finally post-randomization once withdrawal had either been completed or failed. The study cohort included 8 liver transplant recipients, of whom 3 were classified as tolerant and 5 as non-tolerant.

As for this clone: The clone's antigen remains unknown. The junction departs from germline at one end; a sequencing error may be responsible.

High-throughput TCRbeta CDR3 sequencing of frozen genomic DNA was performed by immunoSEQ, with PCR amplification, mapping, bias correction and internal controls included. Concerning the study's data processing: Productive rearrangements were kept, and unique TCRbeta sequences were defined by CDR3 nucleotide sequence plus V and J gene. A sequence counted as donor-reactive only if the sequence showed at least 5-fold expansion in CFSE-low cells compared with unstimulated pre-transplant cells and had a frequency of at least 0.01%. To ensure at least 90% detection power, minimum frequency thresholds were set for each subject based on that subject's lowest-template unstimulated sample. Jensen-Shannon divergence between the top 1000 TCRbeta sequences after and before transplant was used to measure repertoire turnover. Changes in detection of donor-reactive sequences were tested with two-sided Fisher's exact tests. TCRdb holds this immuneACCESS table with in-frame rearrangements only. Some clones are missing; in checked studies, unresolved V genes explain under half, and the rest has no known cause. That table gives V, J and clone size, and the DNA gave D and trimming. The sample profile shows 70,000 or so clones; more than 90% of them were found once. The ten most abundant clones make up 2% to 3% of the sample.

Overall results and qualifications from the work: The conclusions were considered preliminary, being limited by small, heterogeneous patient numbers and non-standardized post-transplant time points. Once repertoire turnover was taken into account, donor-reactive detection showed a significant reduction for CD4 in 7 of 8 subjects and for CD8 in 8 of 8. A greater decline was seen for donor-reactive sequences than for third party-reactive sequences, suggesting partial antigen-specific deletion unrelated to withdrawal success. Since no allograft tissue specimens were available, donor-reactive T cells may have migrated into the graft instead of being deleted. Circulating donor-reactive CD4 TCRbeta sequences fell significantly post-transplant in 5 of 8 subjects, irrespective of tolerance or HCV status. In a couple of subjects, low numbers of available donor cells limited the measurable donor-reactive repertoire.

The meaning of the sample's time point label: pre-transplant. Thawed unstimulated PBMCs were stained for CD3, CD4 and CD8 and FACS-sorted into CD3+CD4+ and CD3+CD8+ populations. Randomization to immunosuppression withdrawal applied to every one of the 8 studied subjects. The Qiagen DNeasy Blood and Tissue Kit was used for genomic DNA isolation. The germline V gene specifies MNHNS as CDR1 and SASEGT as CDR2. CDR3 length: 13 amino acids, cysteine to phenylalanine. Of all the DNA, just the CDR3 is kept, 39 bases in frame from base 1. The V and J genes are TRBV6-1 and TRBJ2-4, with no D gene named confidently. This clonotype originated in a human donor who received a liver transplant. The sequenced sample was CD4+ T cells from blood, obtained before liver transplant. The DNA sequence is as follows: TGTGCCGGCAGTGAACTAGCCAAAAACATTCAGTACTTC. It specifies CAGSELAKNIQYF.